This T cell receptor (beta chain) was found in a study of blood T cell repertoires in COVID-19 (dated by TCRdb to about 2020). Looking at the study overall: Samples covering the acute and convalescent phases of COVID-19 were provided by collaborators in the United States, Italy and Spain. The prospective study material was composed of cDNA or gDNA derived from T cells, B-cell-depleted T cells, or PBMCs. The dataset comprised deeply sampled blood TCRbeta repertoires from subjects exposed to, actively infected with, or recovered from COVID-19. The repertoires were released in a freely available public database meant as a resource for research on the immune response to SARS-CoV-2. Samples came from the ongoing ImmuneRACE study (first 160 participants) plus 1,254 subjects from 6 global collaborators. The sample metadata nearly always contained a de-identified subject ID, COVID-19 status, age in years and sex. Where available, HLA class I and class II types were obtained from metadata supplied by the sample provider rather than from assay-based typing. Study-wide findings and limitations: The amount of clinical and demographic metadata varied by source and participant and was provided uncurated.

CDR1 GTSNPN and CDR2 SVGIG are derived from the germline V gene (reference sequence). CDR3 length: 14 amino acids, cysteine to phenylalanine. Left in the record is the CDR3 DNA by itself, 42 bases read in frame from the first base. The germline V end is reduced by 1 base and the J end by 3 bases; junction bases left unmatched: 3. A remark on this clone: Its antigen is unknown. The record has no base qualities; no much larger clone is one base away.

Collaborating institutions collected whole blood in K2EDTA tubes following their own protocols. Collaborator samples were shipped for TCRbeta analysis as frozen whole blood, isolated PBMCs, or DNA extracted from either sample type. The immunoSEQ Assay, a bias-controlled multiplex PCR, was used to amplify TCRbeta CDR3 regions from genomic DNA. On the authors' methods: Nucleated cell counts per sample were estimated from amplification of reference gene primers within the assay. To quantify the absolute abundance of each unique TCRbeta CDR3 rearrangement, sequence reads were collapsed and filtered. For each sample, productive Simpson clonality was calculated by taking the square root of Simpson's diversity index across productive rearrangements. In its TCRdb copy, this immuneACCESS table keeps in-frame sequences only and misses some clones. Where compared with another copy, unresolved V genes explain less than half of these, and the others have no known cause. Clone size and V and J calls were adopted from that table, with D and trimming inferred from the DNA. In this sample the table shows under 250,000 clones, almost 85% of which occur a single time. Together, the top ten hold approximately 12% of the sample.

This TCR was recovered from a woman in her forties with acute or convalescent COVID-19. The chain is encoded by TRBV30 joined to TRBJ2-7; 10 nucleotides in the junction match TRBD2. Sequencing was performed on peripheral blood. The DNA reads TGTGCCTGGAGTGGGACTAGCGGATTCTACGAGCAGTACTTC. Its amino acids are CAWSGTSGFYEQYF. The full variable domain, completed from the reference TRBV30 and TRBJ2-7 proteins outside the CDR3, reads SQTIHQWPATLVQPVGSPLSLECTVEGTSNPNLYWYRQAAGRGLQLLFYSVGIGQISSEVPQNLSASRPQDRQFILSSKKLLLSDSGFYLCAWSGTSGFYEQYFGPGTRLTVT.